The 13 T cell receptor beta chains given below trace back to one sample, sequenced in a study of T cell changes during pregnancy in multiple sclerosis. Generated by immunoSEQ multiplex PCR, the TCRdb table keeps only in-frame clones and is missing some. The sample carries about 100,000 clones, roughly 90% recorded once. The specimen comprised peripheral blood, sampled after pregnancy. The receptor source for this set is a female donor with multiple sclerosis, enrolled in a pregnancy study.

The V and J genes are TRBV11-3 and TRBJ1-1, with D possibly being TRBD1 (5 bases). V was shortened by 2 bases and J by 13 bases, with 17 bases between the two germline ends. In germline, CDR1 is SGHNT, CDR2 YENEEA. The CDR3 extends over 13 amino acids. Written as DNA, the CDR3 is TGTGCCAGCAGCTTACCTCAGGGCATCGGTCGTTTCTTT. The encoded protein is CASSLPQGIGRFF.

The chain uses TRBV6-1 and TRBJ1-2, with 8 nucleotides matching TRBD1. Germline V lookup: CDR1 MNHNS, CDR2 SASEGT. The CDR3 has 15 residues. The J segment lost 4 bases and the V segment lost 5 bases, leaving 9 bases of the junction unmatched. The CDR3 sequence is CASSRGQGGGYGYTF. The CDR3 DNA sequence: TGTGCCAGCAGTCGAGGACAGGGTGGAGGCTATGGCTACACCTTC.

The chain links TRBV27 to TRBJ2-3; 7 nucleotides agree with TRBD1. From germline, CDR1 is MNHEY and CDR2 SMNVEV (reference sequence). V dropped 5 bases and J dropped 4; count of bases not matched to a gene: 3. There are 13 residues in the CDR3. This CDR3 reads CASSRTGADTQYF. The DNA for the CDR3 is TGTGCCAGCAGTAGGACAGGAGCAGATACGCAGTATTTT.

The chain is built from TRBV5-4 and TRBJ2-3; 9 nucleotides match TRBD2. Trimming took 0 bases from V and 5 from J; bases not matched to a gene: 4. The CDR3 has 15 residues. CDR1 is SGHNT and CDR2 is YYREEE in the germline V gene (reference sequence). The CDR3 DNA reads as TGTGCCAGCAGCTTGGGGCTAGCGGGGAGAGATACGCAGTATTTT. Protein product: CASSLGLAGRDTQYF.

The chain combines TRBV5-1 with TRBJ2-7, with 11 bases lining up with TRBD1. The CDR3 extends over 13 amino acids. CDR1 is SGHRS and CDR2 is YFSETQ in the germline V gene. The V gene end was trimmed by 7 bases and the J gene end by 6 bases; junction bases not matched to a gene: 6. The CDR3, as DNA: TGCGCCAGCGGGACAGGGGGTTCAGCCGAGCAGTACTTC. It is translated as CASGTGGSAEQYF.

This chain joins TRBV7-2 and TRBJ2-7, with D tentatively TRBD1 (6 bases). V lost 5 bases and J lost 6, with 14 bases in between. The CDR3 totals 13 residues. Germline V gene lookup returns CDR1 SGHTA and CDR2 FQGNSA. The CDR3 DNA is TGTGCCAGCAGCACCCGGACAGCCGGCGAGCAGTACTTC. It yields the protein CASSTRTAGEQYF.

The chain joins TRBV5-1 to TRBJ2-7; D is possibly TRBD1 (5 bases). CDR3 length: 13 residues. Per the germline V gene, CDR1 is SGHRS and CDR2 is YFSETQ. The V and J ends lost 4 bases and 1 base respectively, with 9 bases between them. The CDR3 DNA follows: TGCGCCAGCAGCAAAGGGGATTCCTACGAGCAGTACTTC. Amino acid sequence: CASSKGDSYEQYF. Together with reference TRBV5-1 and TRBJ2-7, the CDR3 gives the full variable domain: KAGVTQTPRYLIKTRGQQVTLSCSPISGHRSVSWYQQTPGQGLQFLFEYFSETQRNKGNFPGRFSGRQFSNSRSEMNVSTLELGDSALYLCASSKGDSYEQYFGPGTRLTVT.

The chain has TRBV30 and TRBJ1-1, with 9 bases matching TRBD1. The CDR3 covers 16 residues. Germline V gene lookup returns CDR1 GTSNPN and CDR2 SVGIG (reference sequence). J gave up 0 bases and V 4 bases, and 9 bases lay outside the gene matches. CDR3 DNA: TGTGCCTGGACAGGTTGGGGACAGGGCCTGAACACTGAAGCTTTCTTT. This gives the protein CAWTGWGQGLNTEAFF.

The chain recombines TRBV10-3 with TRBJ2-1, with TRBD2 matching 8 bases. The CDR3 extends over 14 amino acids. Germline trimming cut 3 bases from V and 2 bases from J; bases unmatched to any gene: 0. CDR1 is ENHRY and CDR2 is SYGVKD in the germline V gene. The CDR3 loop is CAISDGGAYNEQFF. In nucleotides, the CDR3 is TGTGCCATCAGTGACGGGGGGGCCTACAATGAGCAGTTCTTC.

This chain links TRBV7-8 with TRBJ2-4; tentatively, D is TRBD1 (7 bases). Trimming pared 0 bases from V and 6 bases from J, leaving 21 bases between. This CDR3 comprises 18 residues. The germline V gene has CDR1 SGHVS and CDR2 FQNEAQ. DNA for the CDR3: TGTGCCAGCAGCTTAGCCTCGGCCAGCACGCAGGGGGGAAACATTCAGTACTTC. This translates into CASSLASASTQGGNIQYF.

J is TRBJ2-7 and V is TRBV4-1, with D hard to call. This CDR3 is built from 13 residues. V was cut by 4 bases and J by 0 bases, with 7 bases left in between. The germline V gene encodes CDR1 MGHRA and CDR2 YSYEKL. In nucleotides, the CDR3 is TGCGCCAGCAGCCGGAGTCCCTCCTACGAGCAGTACTTC. Its protein product is CASSRSPSYEQYF.

The chain combines TRBV5-6 with TRBJ2-7; possibly TRBD1 for D (6 bases). This CDR3 is 13 amino acids long. The V end lost 5 bases, the J end lost 4 bases, and 13 bases lay between the germline ends. Germline values: CDR1 SGHDT, CDR2 YYEEEE. The CDR3, as DNA: TGTGCCAGCAGTCGGCAGGGGAGTTACGAGCAGTACTTC. The encoded protein is CASSRQGSYEQYF.

The chain links TRBV6-4 to TRBJ1-6; D is unclear. CDR1 and CDR2 (germline): MRHNA, SNTAGT. With 0 bases removed from V and 9 bases from J, the gap between germline ends came to 12 bases. The length of the CDR3 is 15 residues. The CDR3 sequence: CASSDSREAGSPLHF. The CDR3 coding sequence is TGTGCCAGCAGTGACTCGAGGGAGGCGGGTTCACCCCTCCACTTT.